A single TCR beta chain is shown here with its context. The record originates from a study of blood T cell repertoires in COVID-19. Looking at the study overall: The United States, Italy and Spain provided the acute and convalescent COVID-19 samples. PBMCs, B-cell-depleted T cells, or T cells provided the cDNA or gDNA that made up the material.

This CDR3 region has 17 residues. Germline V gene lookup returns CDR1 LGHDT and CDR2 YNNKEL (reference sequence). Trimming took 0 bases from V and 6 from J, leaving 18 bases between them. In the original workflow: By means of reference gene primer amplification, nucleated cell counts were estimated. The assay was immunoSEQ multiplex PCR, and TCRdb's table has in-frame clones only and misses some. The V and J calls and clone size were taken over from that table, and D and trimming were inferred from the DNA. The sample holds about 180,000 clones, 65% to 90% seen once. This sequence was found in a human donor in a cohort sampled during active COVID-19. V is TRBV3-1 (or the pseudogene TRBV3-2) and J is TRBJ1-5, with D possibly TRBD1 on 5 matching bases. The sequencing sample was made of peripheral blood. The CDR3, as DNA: TGTGCCAGCAGCCAAGATACGCGTCGGGGACTGGTTCAGCCCCAGCATTTT. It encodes CASSQDTRRGLVQPQHF.